These 27 T cell receptor beta chains originate from one sample sequenced in a study of OX40 agonist ivuxolimab in advanced cancers. Sequencing used immunoSEQ multiplex PCR; TCRdb keeps in-frame clones, though not all of them. The profile shows around 30,000 clones, approximately 84% of them singletons. Sequenced here: CD4+ or CD8+ T cells sorted from blood, sampled in a trial of the OX40 agonist ivuxolimab. These receptors were obtained from an adult with an advanced solid tumor such as melanoma, head and neck, liver or kidney cancer.

This clone was found once. The chain carries TRBV7-9 and TRBJ1-5, with D unresolved. Trimming cost V 5 bases and J 5 bases, with 13 bases left between them. This CDR3 contains 14 residues. Looked up from germline, CDR1 is SEHNR and CDR2 is FQNEAQ (reference sequence). The CDR3 here is CASSGDVRDQPQHF. DNA for the CDR3: TGTGCCAGCAGCGGTGATGTTCGGGATCAGCCCCAGCATTTT.

The V gene is TRBV9, the J gene TRBJ2-3; tentatively, D is TRBD1 (6 bases). In germline, CDR1 is SGDLS, CDR2 YYNGEE. CDR3 length: 15 amino acids. With 0 bases removed from V and 2 bases from J, the gap between germline ends came to 10 bases. This CDR3 reads CASSVEGTYTDTQYF. The CDR3 DNA sequence: TGTGCCAGCAGCGTAGAAGGGACATACACAGATACGCAGTATTTT.

The J gene is TRBJ2-2, the V gene TRBV19; 8 bases are shared with TRBD2. In germline, CDR1 is LNHDA, CDR2 SQIVND (reference sequence). The CDR3 has 15 residues. The J segment lost 3 bases and the V segment lost 10 bases, leaving 10 bases of the junction unmatched. The DNA of the CDR3 is TGTGCCACCCAGAACCAGCGGGAGTACACCGGGGAGCTGTTTTTT. It translates to CATQNQREYTGELFF.

J is TRBJ2-7 and V is TRBV27, with D hard to call. The CDR3 loop spans 16 amino acids. With 0 bases removed from V and 4 bases from J, the gap between germline ends came to 16 bases. Germline V CDR1 and CDR2: MNHEY, SMNVEV (reference sequence). CDR3 sequence: CASSLSLSAKVYEQYF. In nucleotides, the CDR3 is TGTGCCAGCAGTTTATCGTTGTCAGCTAAGGTATACGAGCAGTACTTC.

The J gene is TRBJ2-1, the V gene TRBV5-1, with no clear D. Per germline, CDR1 SGHRS and CDR2 YFSETQ. The CDR3 has 18 amino acids. Trimming removed 0 bases at V and 2 bases at J, with 18 bases between. CDR3 sequence (DNA): TGCGCCAGCAGCTTGGGGGCGACTGAAATCCAGCCCTACAATGAGCAGTTCTTC. Amino acid sequence: CASSLGATEIQPYNEQFF.

V and J are TRBV5-6 and TRBJ2-7; D ambiguous. The CDR3 is 13 residues long. V lost 0 bases to trimming and J lost 4 bases, with 8 bases between them. Looked up from germline, CDR1 is SGHDT and CDR2 is YYEEEE. CDR3 amino acids: CASSLAQTYEQYF. For the CDR3, the DNA is TGTGCCAGCAGCTTGGCACAGACTTACGAGCAGTACTTC.

The table lists this clone with a few counts. The junction differs from germline at one of its ends, possibly a read error. The rearrangement links TRBV5-4 to TRBJ2-5; the match to TRBD2 covers 10 bases. Germline V gene sequence: CDR1 SGHNT, CDR2 YYREEE (reference sequence). This CDR3 has 15 residues. This chain's CDR3 is CASSQERGGQETQYF. For the CDR3, the DNA is TGCGCCAGCAGCCAAGAGCGGGGGGGCCAAGAGACCCAGTACTTC.

This chain connects TRBV5-1 to TRBJ2-1, with TRBD2 matching 15 bases. The V gene end was trimmed by 9 bases and the J gene end by 4 bases; junction bases not matched to a gene: 8. The germline V gene has CDR1 SGHRS and CDR2 YFSETQ. This CDR3 contains 16 residues. CDR3 sequence (DNA): TGCGCCACCGCCGGACTAGCGGGAGGGACGTACAATGAGCAGTTCTTC. Encoded protein: CATAGLAGGTYNEQFF.

This clone has only one observation. The chain joins TRBV19 to TRBJ2-3; 13 bases line up with TRBD2. Germline values: CDR1 LNHDA, CDR2 SQIVND (reference sequence). The trim removed 3 bases at V and 3 bases at J, leaving 0 bases unmatched. There are 15 residues in the CDR3. The CDR3 coding sequence is TGTGCCAGTAGTATGACTAGCGGGAGGACAGATACGCAGTATTTT. Its protein is CASSMTSGRTDTQYF.

This chain links TRBV5-6 with TRBJ1-5; D not resolved. The CDR3 sequence is 16 residues long. The V gene lost 0 bases and the J gene lost 4 bases, with 14 bases spanning the gap. From germline, CDR1 is SGHDT and CDR2 YYEEEE. The CDR3 coding sequence is TGTGCCAGCAGCTTGGCGGGCGGTCGGGGAAATCAGCCCCAGCATTTT. Residues: CASSLAGGRGNQPQHF. Full variable domain (remainder filled in from reference TRBV5-6 and TRBJ1-5): DAGVTQSPTHLIKTRGQQVTLRCSPKSGHDTVSWYQQALGQGPQFIFQYYEEEERQRGNFPDRFSGHQFPNYSSELNVNALLLGDSALYLCASSLAGGRGNQPQHFGDGTRLSIL.

The chain is built from TRBV19 and TRBJ2-1; D ambiguous. The V gene lost 3 bases and the J gene lost 3 bases, with 18 bases spanning the gap. CDR1 LNHDA and CDR2 SQIVND come from the germline V gene (reference sequence). CDR3 size: 17 residues. The CDR3 here is CASSISPVRSLYNEQFF. The CDR3 DNA reads as TGTGCCAGTAGTATCTCCCCTGTGAGGTCTCTCTACAATGAGCAGTTCTTC.

This clone is a singleton in its sample. The J gene is TRBJ1-2, the V gene TRBV19; perhaps TRBD1 as D (6 bases). CDR1 and CDR2 from the germline V gene are LNHDA and SQIVND (reference sequence). The length of the CDR3 is 14 residues. The V end lost 10 bases, the J end lost 1 base, and 16 bases lay between the germline ends. The CDR3 DNA is TGTGCCACCCTAGGAGCAGGGGTTAACTATGGCTACACCTTC. This sequence encodes CATLGAGVNYGYTF.

This clone was counted only a few times. The V call is TRBV6-1, the J call TRBJ2-2; TRBD2 aligns across 8 bases. Germline CDR1 MNHNS, CDR2 SASEGT. The CDR3 contains 15 residues. The J segment lost 2 bases and the V segment lost 6 bases, leaving 5 bases of the junction unmatched. CDR3 loop: CASSPGLDNTGELFF. The CDR3 region has the DNA TGTGCCAGCAGCCCGGGACTAGATAACACCGGGGAGCTGTTTTTT.

The chain recombines TRBV4-2 with TRBJ1-5, with 7 bases that match TRBD1. The junction had 6 bases not matched to a gene; V was cut back by 2 bases and J by 2 bases. Germline lookup yields CDR1 LGHNA and CDR2 YNFKEQ. The CDR3 length is 16 residues. CDR3 nucleotides: TGTGCCAGCAGCCAATACGGACAGGCACGCAATCAGCCCCAGCATTTT. Protein product: CASSQYGQARNQPQHF.

The gene calls are TRBV6-4 and TRBJ2-1; D not certain. V was pared by 5 bases and J by 7 bases, with 15 bases between. CDR1 and CDR2 from the germline V gene are MRHNA and SNTAGT. The CDR3 is 14 amino acids. In DNA form, the CDR3 reads TGTGCCAGCAGTTCGGACCCGTCTGGGAATGAGCAGTTCTTC. It codes for CASSSDPSGNEQFF.

This clone occurred a few times. The CDR3, as DNA: TGTGCCAGCAGCTTAGAGCCTGAAGCTTTCTTT. Translated, it gives CASSLEPEAFF. The V gene is TRBV7-2, the J gene TRBJ1-1, with D hard to call. Germline V lookup: CDR1 SGHTA, CDR2 FQGNSA. Trimming left V 1 base short and J 6 bases short, with 3 bases between. The length of the CDR3 is 11 residues.

This rearrangement joins TRBV7-2 to TRBJ2-3; 8 bases line up with TRBD2. V gave up 5 bases and J gave up 2 bases; unmatched junction bases: 9. The CDR3 is 16 amino acids. CDR1 and CDR2 from the germline V gene are SGHTA and FQGNSA. CDR3 DNA sequence: TGTGCCAGCAGCACCCTCGGGGGGGGTTCCACAGATACGCAGTATTTT. Its protein product is CASSTLGGGSTDTQYF.

The V call is TRBV27, the J call TRBJ1-5, with 7 bases identical to TRBD1. Germline V gives CDR1 MNHEY, CDR2 SMNVEV (reference sequence). The junction had 2 bases not matched to a gene; V was cut back by 4 bases and J by 2 bases. The CDR3 spans 14 residues. The CDR3: CASSSGTGNQPQHF. CDR3 nucleotide sequence: TGTGCCAGCAGTTCCGGGACAGGCAATCAGCCCCAGCATTTT.

CDR3 residues: CASRNRGLRVQETQYF. In nucleotides, the CDR3 is TGTGCCAGCAGGAACAGGGGGCTTCGAGTCCAAGAGACCCAGTACTTC. The chain combines TRBV28 with TRBJ2-5, with TRBD1 matching over 9 bases. V lost 6 bases and J lost 1; bases outside the gene matches: 9. Per germline, CDR1 MDHEN and CDR2 SYDVKM. CDR3 length equals 16 residues.

CDR3: CASSEGSGGSSTDTQYF. CDR3 sequence (DNA): TGTGCCAGCAGCGAGGGGAGCGGGGGATCTAGCACAGATACGCAGTATTTT. V usage is TRBV9 and J usage is TRBJ2-3, with 8 bases matching TRBD2. The CDR3 length is 17 residues. Germline CDR1 reads SGDLS; CDR2 reads YYNGEE. J gave up 0 bases and V 3 bases, and 9 bases lay outside the gene matches.

The CDR3 DNA reads as TGTGCCAGCAGCGACCACGCAGGGGGCGCGTACAATGAGCAGTTCTTC. Protein: CASSDHAGGAYNEQFF. The chain links TRBV7-8 to TRBJ2-1; 8 bases agree with TRBD1. CDR3 length: 16 amino acids. Germline V gene sequence: CDR1 SGHVS, CDR2 FQNEAQ. The V gene end was trimmed by 5 bases and the J gene end by 4 bases; junction bases not matched to a gene: 10.

This chain joins TRBV4-1 and TRBJ2-5; no clear D gene. Germline V gene data show CDR1 as MGHRA and CDR2 as YSYEKL. V lost 4 bases to trimming and J lost 3 bases, with 12 bases between them. CDR3 length: 14 residues. The CDR3 sequence: CASSPPLTKETQYF. Written as DNA, the CDR3 is TGCGCCAGCAGCCCCCCCCTCACGAAAGAGACCCAGTACTTC.

This chain links TRBV9 with TRBJ2-3; 7 bases are a match to TRBD1. J was trimmed by 3 bases and V by 3 bases; bases with no gene match: 13. CDR3 size: 17 residues. Germline V gene sequence: CDR1 SGDLS, CDR2 YYNGEE. The CDR3, as DNA: TGTGCCAGCAGCGGACACACAGGGGATAAAGATACAGATACGCAGTATTTT. This encodes CASSGHTGDKDTDTQYF. Variable domain in full (rest from reference TRBV9 and TRBJ2-3): DSGVTQTPKHLITATGQRVTLRCSPRSGDLSVYWYQQSLDQGLQFLIQYYNGEERAKGNILERFSAQQFPDLHSELNLSSLELGDSALYFCASSGHTGDKDTDTQYFGPGTRLTVL.

This rearrangement joins TRBV4-1 to TRBJ1-1, with TRBD1 matching over 8 bases. Germline CDR1 reads MGHRA; CDR2 reads YSYEKL. This CDR3 has 12 residues. V dropped 9 bases and J dropped 1; count of bases not matched to a gene: 1. The CDR3 sequence is CASGTGNTEAFF. The CDR3 nucleotides are TGCGCCAGTGGGACAGGGAACACTGAAGCTTTCTTT.

This chain links TRBV19 with TRBJ2-4; D could derive from TRBD1 or TRBD2 (6 bases each). The V end was cut by 7 bases, the J end by 7 bases, with 14 bases between. CDR3 size: 13 residues. Germline V gives CDR1 LNHDA, CDR2 SQIVND (reference sequence). CDR3 loop: CASNSGAWNIQYF. Here the CDR3 DNA reads TGTGCCAGTAATTCGGGGGCTTGGAACATTCAGTACTTC.

The chain has TRBV5-4 and TRBJ2-7; maybe TRBD1 (5 bases). The V and J ends lost 4 bases and 3 bases respectively, with 17 bases between them. CDR1 is SGHNT and CDR2 is YYREEE in the germline V gene (reference sequence). The CDR3 runs 15 residues. The CDR3 region is CASSPTADSIYEQYF. CDR3 nucleotides: TGTGCCAGCAGCCCGACGGCCGACAGTATCTACGAGCAGTACTTC.

The gene calls are TRBV28 and TRBJ2-3, with D possibly being TRBD1 or TRBD2 (6 bases each). The CDR3 is made up of 16 amino acids. The germline V gene encodes CDR1 MDHEN and CDR2 SYDVKM. Trimming removed 6 bases from V and 2 bases from J, with 18 bases in between. The DNA for the CDR3 is TGTGCCAGCAGCCCCGAGGGGGGAGGAATCACAGATACGCAGTATTTT. It yields the protein CASSPEGGGITDTQYF.